The 22 T cell receptor beta chains below were found in one sample sequenced in a study of blood T cell repertoires in COVID-19. Some clones are missing from TCRdb's copy, which holds only in-frame ones; the method was immunoSEQ multiplex PCR. The data contain about 170,000 clones, almost 85% of them seen just once; the ten biggest clones take up roughly 2.7%. The sample consisted of peripheral blood. The receptors stem from an elderly woman with COVID-19, enrolled during active disease.

This chain joins TRBV7-2 and TRBJ2-7; TRBD2 agrees at 9 bases. CDR3 length: 15 residues. Germline lookup yields CDR1 SGHTA and CDR2 FQGNSA. V was pared by 3 bases and J by 7 bases, with 10 bases of the junction left unmatched. CDR3 in amino acids: CASSFRSGGPLEQYF. The CDR3 DNA is TGTGCCAGCAGCTTCCGGAGCGGGGGGCCCCTGGAGCAGTACTTC.

This chain links TRBV5-1 with TRBJ2-7, with TRBD1 identical over 8 bases. V lost 4 bases and J lost 2; bases outside the gene matches: 2. Germline V CDR1 and CDR2: SGHRS, YFSETQ. CDR3 length: 13 amino acids. This chain's CDR3 is CASSQDRAYEQYF. The CDR3 DNA reads as TGCGCCAGCAGCCAGGACAGGGCCTACGAGCAGTACTTC.

This CDR3 reads CASSRANSNQPQHF. CDR3 sequence (DNA): TGTGCCAGCTCACGAGCGAATAGCAATCAGCCCCAGCATTTT. The chain couples TRBV18 to TRBJ1-5; D gene uncertain. Trimming removed 4 bases from V and 0 bases from J, with 7 bases in between. This CDR3 spans 14 amino acids. Germline V gene sequence: CDR1 KGHSH, CDR2 LQKENI.

V usage is TRBV21-1 and J usage is TRBJ2-2; TRBD2 is taken as the D call from the table, unchecked against the DNA. TRBV21-1 is tagged as a pseudogene. The CDR3 totals 16 residues. CDR3 sequence: CASSSPGLTNTGELFF. The CDR3 coding sequence is TGTGCCAGCAGCTCGCCGGGACTAACGAACACCGGGGAGCTGTTTTTT.

Only a few counts were recorded for this clone. The chain employs TRBV7-3 and TRBJ2-7; D may be TRBD1 (5 bases). The ends were cut back, 5 bases at V and 1 base at J, with 15 bases in the middle. The V gene's germline CDR1 is SGHTA and CDR2 FQGTGA. This CDR3 is built from 15 residues. The CDR3 DNA sequence: TGTGCCAGCAGCCCAGGGTCAGGCAATTCCTACGAGCAGTACTTC. It specifies CASSPGSGNSYEQYF.

The chain has TRBV7-3 and TRBJ2-1, with D unclear. The CDR3 has 12 amino acids. Trimming took off 1 base at V and 10 bases at J, with 8 bases between the two ends. Germline V CDR1 and CDR2: SGHTA, FQGTGA. DNA of the CDR3: TGTGCCAGCAGCTTAAGCGGTTACGAGCAGTTCTTC. Its protein product is CASSLSGYEQFF.

The rearrangement uses TRBV4-2 and TRBJ2-2; 10 bases line up with TRBD2. V shed 4 bases, J shed 6 bases, and the junction held 8 bases outside the gene matches. Germline V gene sequence: CDR1 LGHNA, CDR2 YNFKEQ. The length of the CDR3 is 16 residues. The CDR3 DNA follows: TGTGCCAGCAGCCCCCACCAGCGGGGGGGCGCCGGGGAGCTGTTTTTT. Protein product: CASSPHQRGGAGELFF.

The chain is built from TRBV6-1 and TRBJ2-2, with a possible D match to TRBD1 (5 bases). V lost 0 bases and J 11 bases, leaving 10 bases between the germline ends. Germline-derived CDR1 and CDR2 are MNHNS and SASEGT. The CDR3 contains 13 residues. The CDR3 DNA follows: TGTGCCAGCAGTGAAGCTCTGCAGGGAGAGCTGTTTTTT. Translation gives CASSEALQGELFF.

DNA for the CDR3: TGTGCCAGCTCGCCTAGGCCCGGGACTAGCGGCTACAATGAGCAGTTCTTC. This codes for CASSPRPGTSGYNEQFF. The rearrangement links TRBV18 to TRBJ2-1; TRBD2 aligns across 11 bases. The CDR3 spans 17 residues. Per germline, CDR1 KGHSH and CDR2 LQKENI. J was trimmed by 3 bases and V by 6 bases; bases with no gene match: 10.

V is TRBV18 and J is TRBJ2-7; no definite D call. The CDR3 loop spans 12 amino acids. The V gene lost 3 bases and the J gene lost 3 bases, with 6 bases spanning the gap. The germline gives CDR1 KGHSH, CDR2 LQKENI. The CDR3 here is CASSPYVYEQYF. The CDR3, as DNA: TGTGCCAGCTCACCGTATGTCTACGAGCAGTACTTC.

The chain recombines TRBV6-1 with TRBJ2-5; tentatively, D is TRBD2 (6 bases). Between the trimmed V and J ends, which lost 4 bases and 2 bases, there was a span of 11 bases. The CDR3 contains 14 residues. The germline V gene encodes CDR1 MNHNS and CDR2 SASEGT. The chain's CDR3 is CASSVASVQETQYF. CDR3 nucleotide sequence: TGTGCCAGCAGTGTAGCTAGCGTACAAGAGACCCAGTACTTC.

The gene calls are TRBV2 and TRBJ1-5; D unclear. Trimming pared 8 bases from V and 9 bases from J, leaving 11 bases between. CDR1 and CDR2 (germline): SNHLY, FYNNEI. This CDR3 region has 11 residues. The CDR3 DNA follows: TGTGCCAGCTCTGGTTCGGGGCCCCAGCATTTT. As protein: CASSGSGPQHF.

This chain links TRBV24-1 with TRBJ2-3; 10 nucleotides align to TRBD1. The J segment lost 0 bases and the V segment lost 5 bases, leaving 7 bases of the junction unmatched. The germline gives CDR1 KGHDR, CDR2 SFDVKD. The CDR3 is 17 residues long. Here the CDR3 DNA reads TGTGCCACCAGTGGGGGGACAGGGGAGATTAGCACAGATACGCAGTATTTT. Its translation: CATSGGTGEISTDTQYF.

V and J are TRBV7-9 and TRBJ2-2; D remains unclear. Germline V gene data show CDR1 as SEHNR and CDR2 as FQNEAQ (reference sequence). The CDR3 has 13 amino acids. Trimming pared 3 bases from V and 7 bases from J, leaving 9 bases between. The CDR3 coding sequence is TGTGCCAGCAGCTTCTATCAGGTCGGGGAGCTGTTTTTT. The encoded protein is CASSFYQVGELFF.

This sequence joins TRBV19 and TRBJ2-1; 7 positions match TRBD2. V dropped 4 bases and J dropped 3; count of bases not matched to a gene: 6. There are 15 residues in the CDR3. Germline loops: CDR1 LNHDA, CDR2 SQIVND (reference sequence). Here the CDR3 reads CASSTRLADYNEQFF. The CDR3 region has the DNA TGTGCCAGTAGTACCCGACTAGCAGACTACAATGAGCAGTTCTTC.

The CDR3 protein is CASSFLRGIGTDTQYF. The CDR3 DNA sequence: TGTGCCAGCAGCTTTCTTAGGGGTATAGGCACAGATACGCAGTATTTT. The chain combines TRBV11-2 with TRBJ2-3; maybe TRBD1 (5 bases). Germline-derived CDR1 and CDR2 are SGHAT and FQNNGV. Between the trimmed V and J ends, which lost 3 bases and 1 base, there was a span of 14 bases. The CDR3 is made up of 16 amino acids.

This rearrangement joins TRBV5-6 to TRBJ2-7; 8 bases match TRBD1. Germline V gene lookup returns CDR1 SGHDT and CDR2 YYEEEE. This CDR3 has 14 residues. V was pared by 7 bases and J by 0 bases, with 6 bases of the junction left unmatched. CDR3 bases: TGTGCCAGCGGCAGGGGGCAGGCCTCCTACGAGCAGTACTTC. Residues: CASGRGQASYEQYF.

This chain's CDR3 is CASSLLLAGGAGEQYF. CDR3 nucleotides: TGTGCCAGCAGTTTACTGCTAGCGGGAGGTGCGGGGGAGCAGTACTTC. This chain connects TRBV27 to TRBJ2-7, with TRBD2 matching over 11 bases. Germline V lookup: CDR1 MNHEY, CDR2 SMNVEV (reference sequence). V shed 2 bases, J shed 7 bases, and the junction held 10 bases outside the gene matches. The CDR3 has 16 amino acids.

The rearrangement uses TRBV7-3 and TRBJ1-1, with 8 nucleotides matching TRBD1. CDR1 and CDR2 from the germline V gene are SGHTA and FQGTGA. This CDR3 contains 18 residues. V trimming: 2 bases; J trimming: 5 bases; junction bases outside the gene matches: 16. In DNA form, the CDR3 reads TGTGCCAGCAGCTTATACGGCGTCGATCCGGGACAGGTAACTGAAGCTTTCTTT. This gives the protein CASSLYGVDPGQVTEAFF. The entire variable domain, with the rest obtained from reference TRBV7-3 and TRBJ1-1, is as follows: GAGVSQTPSNKVTEKGKYVELRCDPISGHTALYWYRQSLGQGPEFLIYFQGTGAADDSGLPNDRFFAVRPEGSVSTLKIQRTERGDSAVYLCASSLYGVDPGQVTEAFFGQGTRLTVV.

V gene TRBV7-8 combines with J gene TRBJ2-7, with 12 bases matching TRBD2. The CDR3 consists of 14 residues. V dropped 4 bases and J dropped 6; count of bases not matched to a gene: 4. Germline values: CDR1 SGHVS, CDR2 FQNEAQ. CDR3 in DNA: TGTGCCAGCAGCTCCGGGACTAGCGGGTTCGAGCAGTACTTC. This gives the protein CASSSGTSGFEQYF.

V gene TRBV28 combines with J gene TRBJ2-3; D gene unclear. Trimming left V 4 bases short and J 0 bases short, with 5 bases between. The CDR3 runs to 13 residues. The V gene's germline CDR1 is MDHEN and CDR2 SYDVKM. This CDR3 reads CASSSPSTDTQYF. The CDR3 region has the DNA TGTGCCAGCAGTTCCCCGAGCACAGATACGCAGTATTTT.

This rearrangement joins TRBV5-6 to TRBJ2-1; 14 bases are a match to TRBD2. After removal of 4 bases from V and 8 bases from J, the junction contained 5 bases not matched to a gene. The germline V gene encodes CDR1 SGHDT and CDR2 YYEEEE. The CDR3 extends over 15 amino acids. The chain's CDR3 is CASSAGTSGSHEQFF. As DNA, the CDR3 is TGTGCCAGCAGCGCCGGGACTAGCGGGAGCCATGAGCAGTTCTTC.